The text below deals with one T cell receptor beta chain. Its antigen is as yet unknown. Clones were sequenced by immunoSEQ multiplex PCR, and TCRdb holds only the in-frame ones, with some missing. There are more than 95,000 clones in the sample; 65% to 85% occur only once, and approximately 5.5% lies in the top ten. This sample was taken from a study of radiotherapy plus CTLA-4 blockade in lung cancer. On the study more broadly: 18% of patients responded objectively, and about 33% achieved disease control. General study points: In blood, tumor-derived TCR clones expanded after radiotherapy plus ipilimumab. Reports identified early blood T cell clone dynamics, with interferon-beta, as the best response predictor.

Focal radiation plus CTLA-4 blockade with ipilimumab was administered to patients who had chemo-refractory metastatic non-small-cell lung cancer. The CDR3 has 16 amino acids. V was pared by 1 base and J by 0 bases, with 3 bases of the junction left unmatched. Germline loops: CDR1 LNHDA, CDR2 SQIVND (reference sequence). Sequencing used peripheral blood, obtained from a patient treated with radiotherapy plus ipilimumab. This receptor was obtained from a human donor with non-small cell lung cancer who had a partial response to radiotherapy plus ipilimumab. The V call is TRBV19, the J call TRBJ2-1; 7 bases agree with TRBD2. The CDR3 loop reads CASSIVGGFSYNEQFF. CDR3 DNA: TGTGCCAGTAGTATAGTGGGGGGGTTCTCCTACAATGAGCAGTTCTTC.